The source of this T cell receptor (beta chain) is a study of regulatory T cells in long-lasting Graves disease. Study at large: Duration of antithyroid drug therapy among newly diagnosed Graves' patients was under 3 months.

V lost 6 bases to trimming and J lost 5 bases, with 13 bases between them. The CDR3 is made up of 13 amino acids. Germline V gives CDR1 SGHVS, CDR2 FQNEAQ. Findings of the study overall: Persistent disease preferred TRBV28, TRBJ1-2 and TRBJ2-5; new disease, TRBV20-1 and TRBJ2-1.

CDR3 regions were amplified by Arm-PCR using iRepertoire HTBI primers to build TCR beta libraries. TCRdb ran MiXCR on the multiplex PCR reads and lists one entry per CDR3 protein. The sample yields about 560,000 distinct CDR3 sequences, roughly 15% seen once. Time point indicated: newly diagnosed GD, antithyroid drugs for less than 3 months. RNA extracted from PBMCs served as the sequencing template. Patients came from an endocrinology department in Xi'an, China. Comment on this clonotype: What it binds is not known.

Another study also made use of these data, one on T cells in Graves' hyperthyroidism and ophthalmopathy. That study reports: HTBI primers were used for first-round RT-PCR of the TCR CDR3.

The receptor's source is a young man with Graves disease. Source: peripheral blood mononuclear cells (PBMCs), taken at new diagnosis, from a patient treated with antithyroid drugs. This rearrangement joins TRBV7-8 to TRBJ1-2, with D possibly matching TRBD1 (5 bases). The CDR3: CASSGGVKYGYTF. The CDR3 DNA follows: TGTGCCAGCAGTGGAGGGGTCAAGTATGGCTACACCTTC.